Sample share makes the clone carrying this T cell receptor (beta chain) medium-sized. Its target is not known. Amplification of TCR beta used genomic DNA extracted from peripheral blood. The data originate from a study of T cell repertoires in aging, cancer and after chemotherapy. Study-wide context: About 10 million TCR reads made up the full dataset.

A mixed TRB-A/B primer pool amplified rearranged TRB by multiplex touch-down PCR. From the multiplex PCR reads, TCRdb called clonotypes with MiXCR, one entry per CDR3 protein. This table holds around 2,700 distinct CDR3 sequences, about 23% found once. Germline CDR1 reads SGHDT; CDR2 reads YYEEEE. V was trimmed by 0 bases and J by 3 bases, leaving 9 bases between them. This CDR3 comprises 14 residues. General observations from the study: In each cancer cohort, median generation probability increased across chemotherapy, suggesting thymic output rebounded.

This TCR derives from a human donor with a solid tumor. The genes are TRBV5-6 and TRBJ2-5; D may be TRBD1 (6 bases). The source material was blood. CDR3 protein: CASSLGHREETQYF. CDR3 bases: TGTGCCAGCAGCTTGGGTCACAGGGAAGAGACCCAGTACTTC. Filled out from reference TRBV5-6 and TRBJ2-5, the complete variable domain reads DAGVTQSPTHLIKTRGQQVTLRCSPKSGHDTVSWYQQALGQGPQFIFQYYEEEERQRGNFPDRFSGHQFPNYSSELNVNALLLGDSALYLCASSLGHREETQYFGPGTRLLVL.